This TCR beta chain originates from a study of CD8 T cells in ankylosing spondylitis (dated by TCRdb to the late 2010s). In terms of the full investigation: T cell receptor beta repertoires were profiled in healthy donors and ankylosing spondylitis patients so that disease-linked TCR variants could be found. Samples of peripheral blood were taken, and for ankylosing spondylitis patients, synovial fluid was collected as well. The full study cohort was made up of approximately 27 ankylosing spondylitis patients and about a hundred healthy donors. Overall results and qualifications from the work: The disease-linked clones were reported as significantly enriched in matched synovial fluid samples from ankylosing spondylitis patients. The disease-linked clones showed a CD8+ phenotype and occurred at relatively low frequencies in peripheral blood. Some motif variants had previously been reported in the synovial fluid and blood of reactive arthritis patients, which suggests shared mechanisms of disease initiation. Blood from ankylosing spondylitis patients appeared to be characterized by a TCR beta motif made up of fewer than ten highly homologous amino acid variants.

There are a few counts of this clonotype. Its antigen is currently not known. No quality values exist for individual bases; no much larger clone is one base distant. TCRdb lists the instrument as Illumina HiSeq 2500. Quantitative 5'-RACE with molecular barcodes was used to prepare TCR beta libraries. Per the original workflow: A new computational method based on a probabilistic model of VDJ rearrangement was used to identify disease-linked TCR variants. TCRdb ran its own pipeline on the public reads, namely fastp trimming at Q25 and MiXCR clone calling, and kept in-frame beta chains. Rows are combined by CDR3 protein, so each entry shows the most common genes and DNA. The V and J calls and clone size come from TCRdb's table, not from the authors' own analysis. The sample records approximately 550,000 distinct CDR3 sequences, about an eighth of which are singletons. The top ten hold nearly 7% of the sample.

Spanning cysteine to phenylalanine, the CDR3 consists of 14 amino acids. Only CDR3 DNA is held: 42 bases, read in frame from base 1. The junction carries 11 bases between V and J, which are trimmed by 6 bases and 0 bases respectively. Reading the germline V gene (reference sequence) gives CDR1 MNHEY and CDR2 SMNVEV. This TCR derives from a male donor with ankylosing spondylitis. The sequencing input was blood, either unsorted or a sorted T cell fraction (not recorded which). The sequence is built from TRBV27 and TRBJ1-1; matching of 5 bases hints at TRBD1 as the D gene. The DNA sequence follows: TGTGCCAGCAGGGAAAGGGGTCTGAACACTGAAGCTTTCTTT. It codes for CASRERGLNTEAFF.